This T cell receptor (beta chain) originates from a study of blood T cells in healthy people across ages (dated by TCRdb to about 2015). Regarding the research as a whole: In model experiments, roughly one uniquely barcoded TCR beta cDNA molecule per two T cells was captured by template switching. Donors were grouped into four age groups: young (average roughly 17 years), middle-aged (around 39), aged (around 66) and long-lived (around 82). Two additional independent replicas of 1 million unique cDNA reads from the same blood draw were analyzed for two donors (one aged 18 to 30 and one aged 80 or older). Age-related changes in TCR beta repertoire diversity were measured in the study by deep sequencing normalized with unique cDNA molecular identifiers. To avoid experimental bias, donors of different ages were randomly spread across the sequencing lanes.

To prepare the library, 5' RACE was applied. Sequencing instrument: Illumina HiSeq 2500. A second PCR of roughly 7 to 12 cycles was performed with a sample-barcoded 5' primer and a J-beta primer mix. A unique molecular identifier was introduced onto each TCR beta cDNA molecule by a template-switch 5' adaptor carrying 12 random nucleotides. At least 2.5 million CDR3-containing paired-end reads were obtained from each sample. First-strand cDNA was synthesized from all RNA with the Mint cDNA synthesis kit, primed by a TRBC-specific oligonucleotide. Following uracil-DNA glycosylase treatment, all cDNA underwent a first 18-cycle PCR with the universal primers M1SS and BC2_uni_R. The authors' pipeline ran thus. For normalization, 1 million high-quality reads, each with a distinct molecular identifier, were randomly selected from each sample. Instead of being binned into consensus sequences, reads with shared molecular identifiers were discarded. MiTCR, run with a Q25 quality threshold and the strictest error-elimination algorithm, handled CDR3 identification, clonotype clustering and error correction. Lower-bound total TCR beta diversity was estimated with a nonparametric unseen species model using Euler transformation. Using fastp at Q25 and MiXCR, TCRdb reprocessed the public reads and kept productive beta chains. Identical CDR3 protein sequences are pooled into one entry, listed with their most common genes and DNA. What appears here as the V and J calls and clone size reflects TCRdb's work, not the paper's. In this sample the table shows around 1,500,000 distinct CDR3 sequences, about 40% of which occur a single time. Jointly, the top ten make up 7.9% of the sample.

Systemically healthy Caucasian individuals from Russia, some 40 in total and aged roughly 6 to 100 years, were included as donors. Each donor gave 9.5 to 10 milliliters of peripheral blood, drawn into EDTA-treated Vacutainer tubes. Ficoll-Paque density-gradient centrifugation was used to isolate PBMCs, with at least 6.5 million per sample. Trizol reagent was used to extract total RNA from the PBMCs, yielding at least 6 micrograms per sample. Naive CD45RAhigh/CD27high T cell percentages were measured by flow cytometry on a PBMC aliquot from every donor. General study outcomes and caveats: Observed TCR beta diversity correlated strongly with the percentage of naive T cells measured by flow cytometry. Compared with the aged group, the long-lived group had more naive CD4+ T cells, fewer expanded clones and increased TCR diversity, a pattern suggesting age selection. Because donor CMV infection status was unknown, age-related changes in expanded clonotypes were potentially confounded. Conclusive comparison of naive and antigen-experienced compartments was prevented by the profiling of bulk unsorted PBMCs. Estimates of total diversity based on one million sequenced T cells were considered lower bounds and underestimates. As age increased, observed TCR beta diversity per million T cells dropped in a roughly linear way, and a significant reduction was already evident by age about 36.

Per the germline V gene, SGHAT is the CDR1 and FQNNGV is the CDR2. Unmatched junction bases come to 5, with V trimmed by 1 base and J by 2 bases. The CDR3 runs 15 residues from the cysteine to the phenylalanine. Of all the DNA, just the CDR3 is kept, 45 bases in frame from base 1. As concerns this clonotype: No antigen is known for it. No much larger clonotype is one base removed from it; base qualities were not supplied.

The chain employs TRBV11-2 and TRBJ2-7, and 7 bases in between align with TRBD1. The receptor comes from a woman aged 18-29 years in good health. Sequencing was done on a sample of blood. The CDR3 is CASSLGTGLAYEQYF. The nucleotide sequence reads TGTGCCAGCAGCTTAGGGACAGGCCTCGCCTACGAGCAGTACTTC.